This TCR beta chain was retrieved from a study of tumor and adjacent non-tumor tissue in lung cancer. On the study more broadly: The cohort had 12 to 13 adenocarcinoma, a couple of squamous cell and 1 small cell patients. Aged roughly 31 to 80 years, patients included nine to ten men and 4 or 5 women with stage I to III disease.

The template was RNA from unsorted bulk tissue. Chemotherapy-naive patients with new lung cancer underwent thoracic surgery in China, August–late 2014. A modified ARM-PCR protocol with three rounds of nested PCR amplified TCRbeta. One entry per CDR3 protein, called by TCRdb with MiXCR from the multiplex PCR reads. The sample has 100,000 to 150,000 distinct CDR3 sequences, 60% to 70% seen once; the top ten hold over 10%. This clonotype was counted between two and nine times. A much larger clone is a single base away; this may be a read error. CDR3 length equals 13 residues. CDR1 is KGHDR and CDR2 is SFDVKD in the germline V gene.

The chain recombines TRBV24-1 with TRBJ1-2, with D maybe TRBD1 (5 bases). The clonotype was recovered from a man in his thirties or forties with non-small cell lung cancer. The sequencing input was lung tumor tissue. The CDR3 coding sequence is TGTGCCACCAATGATGGGACGCCTCGGGGCTACACCTTC. Amino acids: CATNDGTPRGYTF.